Presented here are 20 T cell receptor beta chains from one specimen sequenced in a study of Graves' ophthalmopathy and Graves' hyperthyroidism. The authors amplified TCR beta CDR3 regions, and they did so from RNA transcripts for repertoire sequencing. RT-PCR was first run with HTBI primers, then multiplex PCR in a second round. Using its own MiXCR run on the multiplex PCR reads, TCRdb lists one record per CDR3 protein. The sample has about 620,000 distinct CDR3 sequences, 20% to 25% seen once. The sequencing sample was made of peripheral blood. The receptors shown here come from a woman under 30 with stable Graves' hyperthyroidism. Some clones in this sample may be carry-over from other donors' samples.

This clonotype appeared a few times. V is TRBV6-1 and J is TRBJ1-5; the D gene is possibly TRBD1 (6 bases). The CDR3 spans 17 residues. V was cut by 3 bases and J by 0 bases, with 15 bases left in between. Germline CDR1 and CDR2: MNHNS and SASEGT. This CDR3 reads CASSEKGVLISNQPQHF. CDR3 coding DNA: TGTGCCAGCAGTGAGAAGGGGGTTCTTATTAGCAATCAGCCCCAGCATTTT.

This rearrangement joins TRBV28 to TRBJ1-1; 8 positions match TRBD1. Germline CDR1 and CDR2: MDHEN and SYDVKM. V lost 4 bases to trimming and J lost 10 bases; unmatched junction nucleotides: 5. The CDR3 is made up of 12 amino acids. The CDR3 DNA is TGTGCCAGCAGTTCCCCAGGGGGCTCAGCTTTCTTT. It codes for CASSSPGGSAFF.

This chain joins TRBV20-1 and TRBJ2-5; D ambiguous. The CDR3 sequence is 12 residues long. Trimming removed 4 bases from V and 4 bases from J, with 10 bases in between. Germline V gene sequence: CDR1 DFQATT, CDR2 SNEGSKA (reference sequence). This chain's CDR3 is CSATMPIETQYF. DNA for the CDR3: TGCAGTGCTACTATGCCGATAGAGACCCAGTACTTC.

This clonotype was recorded many times. This chain uses TRBV19 with TRBJ2-5, with 7 positions matching TRBD1. From germline, CDR1 is LNHDA and CDR2 SQIVND (reference sequence). V was clipped by 9 bases and J by 2 bases; unmatched bases: 9. This CDR3 is 14 amino acids long. The chain's CDR3 is CASKLSRGQETQYF. The DNA for the CDR3 is TGTGCCAGCAAGTTGTCCAGGGGGCAAGAGACCCAGTACTTC.

The sample holds many counts of this clonotype. V and J are TRBV3-1 and TRBJ1-6, with D uncertain. The germline CDR1 and CDR2 sequences are LGHDT and YNNKEL (reference sequence). The CDR3 runs 13 residues. Trimming shortened V by 3 bases and J by 11 bases, and 11 bases separated the two germline ends. In DNA form, the CDR3 reads TGTGCCAGCAGCCAGACACCTTGGGCACCCCTCCACTTT. The encoded protein is CASSQTPWAPLHF.

In its sample, this clonotype was seen many times. At one boundary the junction diverges from the germline segment, which might be a read error. CDR3 region: CASRLGTVGSPLHF. The CDR3 DNA is TGTGCCAGCAGATTAGGGACGGTGGGTTCACCCCTCCACTTT. The chain couples TRBV12-3 or TRBV12-4 to TRBJ1-6; D perhaps matches TRBD1 (5 bases). This CDR3 has 14 residues.

This clonotype was detected ten times or more. The rearrangement uses TRBV9 and TRBJ1-2; D is undetermined. There are 12 residues in the CDR3. Between the trimmed V and J ends, which lost 3 bases and 5 bases, there was a span of 8 bases. Germline CDR1 and CDR2: SGDLS and YYNGEE. CDR3 in DNA: TGTGCCAGCAGCGGAACGAAGTATGGCTACACCTTC. It encodes CASSGTKYGYTF.

The chain carries TRBV9 and TRBJ2-5; D gene ambiguous. Germline V gene lookup returns CDR1 SGDLS and CDR2 YYNGEE. The CDR3 totals 15 residues. Trimming shortened V by 3 bases and J by 5 bases, and 17 bases separated the two germline ends. The CDR3 loop is CASSAEDLSMETQYF. The CDR3 DNA follows: TGTGCCAGCAGCGCCGAGGACCTATCAATGGAGACCCAGTACTTC. The full variable domain, with the rest looked up from reference TRBV9 and TRBJ2-5, is DSGVTQTPKHLITATGQRVTLRCSPRSGDLSVYWYQQSLDQGLQFLIQYYNGEERAKGNILERFSAQQFPDLHSELNLSSLELGDSALYFCASSAEDLSMETQYFGPGTRLLVL.

The rearrangement links TRBV6-5 to TRBJ2-4; no firm D call. The CDR3 extends over 13 amino acids. Germline assignment: CDR1 MNHEY and CDR2 SVGAGI. V was cut by 0 bases and J by 7 bases, with 7 bases left in between. CDR3 protein: CASSYSPKNIQYF. CDR3 bases: TGTGCCAGCAGTTACTCCCCGAAGAACATTCAGTACTTC.

This clonotype has at least ten counts. The chain links TRBV7-8 to TRBJ2-7; D unclear. Trimming cost V 5 bases and J 5 bases, with 13 bases left between them. CDR3 length equals 13 residues. CDR1 and CDR2 from the germline V gene are SGHVS and FQNEAQ. The CDR3 protein is CASSTQMPDEQYF. The CDR3 bases are TGTGCCAGCAGCACCCAGATGCCGGACGAGCAGTACTTC.

This clonotype was counted ten times or more. The chain carries TRBV12-3 or TRBV12-4 and TRBJ2-7, with D perhaps matching TRBD1 or TRBD2 (5 bases each). Trimming stripped 6 bases from V and 6 bases from J, with 12 bases between. This CDR3 region has 12 residues. The DNA of the CDR3 is TGTGCCAGCAGGACAGCCCGGGGCGAGCAGTACTTC. This encodes CASRTARGEQYF.

This clonotype was recorded many times. The chain employs TRBV25-1 and TRBJ1-2, with unresolved D. With 3 bases removed from V and 9 bases from J, the gap between germline ends came to 20 bases. The CDR3 consists of 15 residues. CDR1 and CDR2 (germline): MGHDK, SYGVNS. CDR3 loop: CASSDSLGPSSSYTF. The CDR3 region has the DNA TGTGCCAGCAGTGACTCCCTCGGGCCTTCTAGCAGCTACACCTTC.

This clonotype has at least ten counts. The chain links TRBV9 to TRBJ1-2; weak D call: TRBD1 (5 bases). V was trimmed by 2 bases and J by 4 bases, leaving 18 bases between them. This CDR3 contains 16 residues. CDR1 is SGDLS and CDR2 is YYNGEE in the germline V gene. CDR3 nucleotide sequence: TGTGCCAGCAGCGTCTTAATAAGGAGTCAGGGCTATGGCTACACCTTC. It is translated as CASSVLIRSQGYGYTF.

This clonotype has at least ten counts. CDR3 sequence (DNA): TGTGCCAGCAGCCAACAGGGGGAAGAGACCCAGTACTTC. It is translated as CASSQQGEETQYF. The chain recombines TRBV3-1 with TRBJ2-5, with 7 nucleotides matching TRBD1. This CDR3 spans 13 amino acids. CDR1 LGHDT and CDR2 YNNKEL come from the germline V gene (reference sequence). V lost 2 bases and J lost 3; bases outside the gene matches: 0.

This clonotype appeared a few times. V is TRBV9 and J is TRBJ2-2, with D uncertain. Germline V gives CDR1 SGDLS, CDR2 YYNGEE. The V end was cut by 0 bases, the J end by 5 bases, with 8 bases between. This CDR3 is 14 amino acids long. The CDR3 DNA reads TGTGCCAGCAGCGTAGAGGCAGGAACCGGGGAGCTGTTTTTT. Its translation: CASSVEAGTGELFF.

The chain recombines TRBV20-1 with TRBJ2-5; TRBD1 aligns across 9 bases. The CDR3 spans 16 residues. Losses at the gene ends were 6 bases for V and 4 bases for J; bases not matched to a gene: 15. Germline CDR1 and CDR2: DFQATT and SNEGSKA (reference sequence). The CDR3 loop reads CSAPEGTGRLGETQYF. In nucleotides, the CDR3 is TGCAGTGCCCCTGAGGGGACAGGGAGGTTGGGAGAGACCCAGTACTTC.

The chain employs TRBV7-2 and TRBJ2-2; no clear D. CDR3 length: 13 amino acids. CDR1 is SGHTA and CDR2 is FQGNSA in the germline V gene. The V and J ends lost 4 bases and 5 bases respectively, with 8 bases between them. The CDR3 spells CASSSNPTGELFF. The CDR3 nucleotides are TGTGCCAGCAGCTCGAATCCGACCGGGGAGCTGTTTTTT.

The chain links TRBV20-1 to TRBJ1-2, with D possibly TRBD1 on 5 matching bases. CDR3 length: 14 amino acids. The V end lost 0 bases, the J end lost 8 bases, and 16 bases lay between the germline ends. Germline CDR1 DFQATT, CDR2 SNEGSKA (reference sequence). The CDR3 nucleotides are TGCAGTGCTAGAGATATTTCAGGGTTGGAAGGCTACACCTTC. This translates into CSARDISGLEGYTF.

The chain carries TRBV11-2 and TRBJ2-7; D is unresolved. The CDR3 covers 13 residues. CDR1 is SGHAT and CDR2 is FQNNGV in the germline V gene. V gave up 5 bases and J gave up 5 bases, with 13 bases separating them. The CDR3 DNA reads TGTGCCAGCAGCCGCCCGCACATCGACGAGCAGTACTTC. Amino acids: CASSRPHIDEQYF. Variable domain in full (rest from reference TRBV11-2 and TRBJ2-7): EAGVAQSPRYKIIEKRQSVAFWCNPISGHATLYWYQQILGQGPKLLIQFQNNGVVDDSQLPKDRFSAERLKGVDSTLKIQPAKLEDSAVYLCASSRPHIDEQYFGPGTRLTVT.

This clonotype was picked up many times. This chain joins TRBV20-1 and TRBJ1-5; TRBD1 matches 8 bases. This CDR3 is built from 13 residues. V shed 7 bases and J 7 bases; nucleotides not matched to a gene: 9. CDR1 is DFQATT, CDR2 SNEGSKA, per germline (reference sequence). The CDR3 reads CSVRTGMGQPQHF. The CDR3 DNA sequence: TGCAGTGTCCGGACAGGGATGGGGCAGCCCCAGCATTTT.